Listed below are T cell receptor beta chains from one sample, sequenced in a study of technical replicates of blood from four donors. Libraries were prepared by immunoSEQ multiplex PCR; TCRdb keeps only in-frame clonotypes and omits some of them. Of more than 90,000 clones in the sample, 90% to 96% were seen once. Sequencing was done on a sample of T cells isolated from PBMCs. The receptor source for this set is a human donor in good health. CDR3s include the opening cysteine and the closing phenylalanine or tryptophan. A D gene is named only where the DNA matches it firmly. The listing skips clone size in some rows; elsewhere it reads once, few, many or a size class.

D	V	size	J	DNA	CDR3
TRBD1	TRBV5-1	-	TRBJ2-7	TGCGCCAGCTATACTGGCGACAGGGTATCCTACGAGCAGTACTTC	CASYTGDRVSYEQYF
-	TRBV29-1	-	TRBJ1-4	TGCAGCGTTACACGAGATAGGGGCGCTTATGAAAAACTGTTTTTT	CSVTRDRGAYEKLFF
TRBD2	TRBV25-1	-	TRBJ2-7	TGTGCCAGCGGCCACGGACTAGCGGGAGGGCCGCAGTACTTC	CASGHGLAGGPQYF
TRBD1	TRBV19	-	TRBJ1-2	TGTGCCAGTAGTCGGGGACAGGGGAACTATGGCTACACCTTC	CASSRGQGNYGYTF
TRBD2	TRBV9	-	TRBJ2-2	TGTGCCAGCAGCGTAGGCGGGGGCACCGGGGAGCTGTTTTTT	CASSVGGGTGELFF
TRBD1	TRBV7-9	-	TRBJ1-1	TGTGCCAGCAGCTGGACAGGGGGTTCGGGCACTGAAGCTTTCTTT	CASSWTGGSGTEAFF
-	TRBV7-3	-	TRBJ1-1	TGTGCCAGCAGCTTAAACACGAACACTGAAGCTTTCTTT	CASSLNTNTEAFF
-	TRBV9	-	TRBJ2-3	TGTGCCAGCAGCGGCGCTCAGGGACTCTTCACAGATACGCAGTATTTT	CASSGAQGLFTDTQYF
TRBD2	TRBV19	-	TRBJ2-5	TGTGCCAGTAGTCTCCAGCGGGGGCTACAAGAGACCCAGTACTTC	CASSLQRGLQETQYF
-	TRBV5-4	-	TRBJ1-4	TGTGCCAGCAGCCTCGGGGATGTGTTTTCTAATGAAAAACTGTTTTTT	CASSLGDVFSNEKLFF
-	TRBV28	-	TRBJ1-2	TGTGCCAGCATCCAGGGTCTGACCTCGTATGGCTACACCTTC	CASIQGLTSYGYTF
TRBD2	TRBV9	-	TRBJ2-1	TGTGCCAGCAGTAGGGGTGGGACTAGCGGCTACAATGAGCAGTTCTTC	CASSRGGTSGYNEQFF
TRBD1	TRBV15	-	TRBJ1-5	TGTGCCACCAGCAGAGGGGACAGGGGGAACATTCAGCCCCAGCATTTT	CATSRGDRGNIQPQHF
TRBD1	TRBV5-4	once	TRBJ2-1	TGTGCCAGCAGCGGATGGACAGGGTGGGTGTCCTACAATGAGCAGTTCTTC	CASSGWTGWVSYNEQFF